The 4 T cell receptor beta chains in this list originate from one sample, sequenced in a study of shared clonotypes between healthy human individuals. Only in-frame clones appear in the TCRdb table, and some are missing; sequencing was by immunoSEQ multiplex PCR. The sample holds 2 million to 2.5 million clones; under 95% are singletons and the top ten take approximately 0.39%. The sequenced sample was naive CD4+ T cells from PBMCs. As to subset: CD45RA+ positively selected. The source of these receptors is a man in his late teens or twenties in good health. Some clones in this sample may be carry-over from other donors' samples.

V usage is TRBV5-4 and J usage is TRBJ1-2; weak D call: TRBD1 (5 bases). Germline assignment: CDR1 SGHNT and CDR2 YYREEE (reference sequence). Trimming took 1 base from V and 2 from J, leaving 12 bases between them. The CDR3 loop spans 15 amino acids. As DNA, the CDR3 is TGTGCCAGCAGCTTGCGAGTACGGGGGAACTATGGCTACACCTTC. Translating gives CASSLRVRGNYGYTF. The full variable domain, completed using reference TRBV5-4 and TRBJ1-2, is ETGVTQSPTHLIKTRGQQVTLRCSSQSGHNTVSWYQQALGQGPQFIFQYYREEENGRGNFPPRFSGLQFPNYSSELNVNALELDDSALYLCASSLRVRGNYGYTFGSGTRLTVV.

J is TRBJ1-6 and V is TRBV7-9; possible D gene TRBD1, 5 bases. This CDR3 has 17 amino acids. Germline-derived CDR1 and CDR2 are SEHNR and FQNEAQ (reference sequence). Trimming took off 4 bases at V and 5 bases at J, with 18 bases between the two ends. The CDR3 nucleotides read TGTGCCAGCAGCTCCACGGTCGGGACGGCCCATAATTCACCCCTCCACTTT. Its translation: CASSSTVGTAHNSPLHF.

This chain uses TRBV5-6 with TRBJ2-1; D is unclear. The CDR3 sequence is 14 residues long. Germline V gene sequence: CDR1 SGHDT, CDR2 YYEEEE. Trimming stripped 1 base from V and 1 base from J, with 6 bases between. CDR3 amino acids: CASSLRRSYNEQFF. The CDR3 DNA reads as TGTGCCAGCAGCTTGAGACGGTCCTACAATGAGCAGTTCTTC.

This clone was detected once. CDR3 region: CASSLTGLLRLARFSGANVLTF. The CDR3 nucleotides are TGTGCCAGCAGCCTAACGGGGCTACTCAGACTAGCCAGATTCTCTGGGGCCAACGTCCTGACTTTC. J is TRBJ2-6 and V is TRBV21-1; TRBD2, the D gene given by the table, was not confirmed from the DNA. TRBV21-1 is termed a pseudogene. The CDR3 totals 22 residues.